Below, 11 T cell receptor beta chains from the same sample are listed, as sequenced in a study of T cells in localized non-small cell lung cancer. Sequencing was performed with immunoSEQ multiplex PCR; in TCRdb, only in-frame clones are kept and a portion is missing. The sample holds fewer than 75,000 clones, about four fifths seen once. The sample in question was peripheral blood, obtained before any cancer treatment. These receptors were taken from a female donor of 60 years or more with stage I lung adenocarcinoma.

There are a few counts of this clone. This chain links TRBV4-1 with TRBJ2-5; TRBD2 matches at 10 bases. The CDR3 is made up of 16 amino acids. V lost 4 bases to trimming and J lost 2 bases; unmatched junction nucleotides: 7. Germline V lookup: CDR1 MGHRA, CDR2 YSYEKL. The CDR3 is CASSRSGGVNQETQYF. For the CDR3, the DNA is TGCGCCAGCAGCCGGAGCGGGGGGGTGAATCAAGAGACCCAGTACTTC.

The chain joins TRBV6-4 to TRBJ2-2; D gene uncertain. Between the trimmed V and J ends, which lost 4 bases and 4 bases, there was a span of 10 bases. The CDR3 runs 14 residues. Germline V gene sequence: CDR1 MRHNA, CDR2 SNTAGT. In DNA form, the CDR3 reads TGTGCCAGCAGTGCCGGGCCGTTCACCGGGGAGCTGTTTTTT. This sequence encodes CASSAGPFTGELFF.

The gene calls are TRBV5-6 and TRBJ1-2; D uncertain. The CDR3 consists of 12 residues. The germline gives CDR1 SGHDT, CDR2 YYEEEE. Trimming left V 1 base short and J 4 bases short, with 5 bases between. CDR3 bases: TGTGCCAGCAGCTTGAGTAGCTATGGCTACACCTTC. It yields the protein CASSLSSYGYTF.

The J gene is TRBJ1-5, the V gene TRBV28, with TRBD1 matching 8 bases. This CDR3 has 14 amino acids. Per germline, CDR1 MDHEN and CDR2 SYDVKM. V was clipped by 8 bases and J by 6 bases; unmatched bases: 9. CDR3 nucleotides: TGTGCCAGCGGACGGACAGGGTTACTTCAGCCCCAGCATTTT. Residues: CASGRTGLLQPQHF. The variable domain in full, with the rest retrieved from reference TRBV28 and TRBJ1-5, is DVKVTQSSRYLVKRTGEKVFLECVQDMDHENMFWYRQDPGLGLRLIYFSYDVKMKEKGDIPEGYSVSREKKERFSLILESASTNQTSMYLCASGRTGLLQPQHFGDGTRLSIL.

The gene calls are TRBV29-1 and TRBJ1-6, with 11 bases lining up with TRBD1. The ends lost 7 bases at V and 1 base at J; junction bases unmatched: 9. Germline assignment: CDR1 SQVTM and CDR2 ANQGSEA. CDR3 size: 17 residues. This CDR3 is CSAKRGQGASYNSPLHF. The CDR3 DNA follows: TGCAGCGCCAAACGCGGACAGGGGGCATCCTATAATTCACCCCTCCACTTT. Full variable domain (remainder filled in from reference TRBV29-1 and TRBJ1-6): SAVISQKPSRDICQRGTSLTIQCQVDSQVTMMFWYRQQPGQSLTLIATANQGSEATYESGFVIDKFPISRPNLTFSTLTVSNMSPEDSSIYLCSAKRGQGASYNSPLHFGNGTRLTVT.

This chain uses TRBV6-1 with TRBJ1-5; tentatively, D is TRBD1 (5 bases). This CDR3 has 16 residues. Germline lookup yields CDR1 MNHNS and CDR2 SASEGT. V shed 3 bases and J shed 2 bases, with 14 bases lying between them. CDR3 in DNA: TGTGCCAGCAGTGACAAAAGGAGAGGGGGCAATCAGCCCCAGCATTTT. Its translation: CASSDKRRGGNQPQHF.

V usage is TRBV4-1 and J usage is TRBJ2-4, with 11 bases matching TRBD2. CDR3 size: 16 residues. Germline V gene data show CDR1 as MGHRA and CDR2 as YSYEKL. With 4 bases clipped from V and 8 bases from J, the junction kept 10 bases outside the gene matches. CDR3 region: CASSLITGTSGDIQYF. The CDR3, as DNA: TGCGCCAGCAGCCTTATTACCGGGACTAGCGGCGACATTCAGTACTTC.

In this sample, this clone turned up a few times. J is TRBJ2-7 and V is TRBV7-9; a weak D match, TRBD1 (6 bases). With 5 bases removed from V and 6 bases from J, the gap between germline ends came to 20 bases. The CDR3 has 15 residues. Germline loops: CDR1 SEHNR, CDR2 FQNEAQ (reference sequence). CDR3: CASSPRGTRTLEQYF. The DNA of the CDR3 is TGTGCCAGCAGCCCAAGGGGGACCAGGACTCTCGAGCAGTACTTC.

This clone has a single count. This chain uses TRBV7-2 with TRBJ2-1; D gene uncertain. The CDR3 extends over 14 amino acids. CDR1 and CDR2 from the germline V gene are SGHTA and FQGNSA. V lost 4 bases and J 8 bases, leaving 15 bases between the germline ends. CDR3 protein: CASSSLWKWDEQFF. The CDR3 DNA is TGTGCCAGCAGCTCGTTATGGAAATGGGATGAGCAGTTCTTC.

This sequence joins TRBV6-5 and TRBJ1-2; D is unclear. CDR3 length: 14 amino acids. Germline assignment: CDR1 MNHEY and CDR2 SVGAGI. V shed 4 bases and J shed 2 bases, with 11 bases lying between them. As DNA, the CDR3 is TGTGCCAGCAGTTCGTTGATATCCAACTATGGCTACACCTTC. Its protein is CASSSLISNYGYTF.

The chain couples TRBV28 to TRBJ2-7; the D is unclear. The CDR3 extends over 14 amino acids. Germline V gene sequence: CDR1 MDHEN, CDR2 SYDVKM. Between the trimmed V and J ends, which lost 1 base and 2 bases, there was a span of 9 bases. The CDR3 region has the DNA TGTGCCAGCAGTTTATTCGACATACCCTACGAGCAGTACTTC. Translated: CASSLFDIPYEQYF.